The next 16 T cell receptor beta chains were all read from a single sample in a study of T cells in Graves' hyperthyroidism and ophthalmopathy. The TCR beta CDR3 regions underwent amplification using RNA transcripts as the source. During a first-round RT-PCR of the TCR CDR3, the HTBI primer set was used. A single record per CDR3 protein comes from TCRdb applying MiXCR to the multiplex PCR reads. The sample lists fewer than 250,000 distinct CDR3 sequences, roughly 15% occurring once. Input material: blood. All receptors come from a woman aged 18-29 years with Graves' ophthalmopathy.

The chain is built from TRBV19 and TRBJ1-4; perhaps TRBD1 as D (6 bases). Germline V gene data show CDR1 as LNHDA and CDR2 as SQIVND (reference sequence). Trimming took off 6 bases at V and 0 bases at J, with 11 bases between the two ends. CDR3 length: 15 amino acids. The CDR3 here is CASRRWGPTNEKLFF. CDR3 nucleotides: TGTGCCAGTAGGCGCTGGGGGCCAACTAATGAAAAACTGTTTTTT.

The chain has TRBV11-2 and TRBJ2-1; maybe TRBD2 (5 bases). Germline CDR1 and CDR2: SGHAT and FQNNGV. The CDR3 runs 16 residues. V lost 2 bases to trimming and J lost 5 bases, with 16 bases between them. The CDR3 loop reads CASSLRRTYPNNEQFF. The CDR3, as DNA: TGTGCCAGCAGCTTACGTAGGACTTACCCAAACAATGAGCAGTTCTTC.

This clonotype came up many times. The gene calls are TRBV20-1 and TRBJ2-1, with 8 bases matching TRBD1. Unmatched junction bases numbered 2, after V lost 0 bases and J lost 4 bases. The CDR3 spans 14 residues. Germline V gene lookup returns CDR1 DFQATT and CDR2 SNEGSKA (reference sequence). CDR3 residues: CSARDRGQYNEQFF. The CDR3, as DNA: TGCAGTGCTAGAGACAGGGGGCAATACAATGAGCAGTTCTTC.

The sample holds many counts of this clonotype. The DNA of the CDR3 is TGTGCCAGCAGCGTAGAAAGTTCGGGCTACGAGCAGTACTTC. Translating it yields CASSVESSGYEQYF. V is TRBV9 and J is TRBJ2-7; D ambiguous. In germline, CDR1 is SGDLS, CDR2 YYNGEE. Trimming took off 0 bases at V and 3 bases at J, with 10 bases between the two ends. The CDR3 is 14 residues long.

The gene calls are TRBV7-2 and TRBJ1-1; D gene unclear. CDR1 and CDR2 (germline): SGHTA, FQGNSA. The CDR3 extends over 14 amino acids. V was pared by 6 bases and J by 4 bases, with 15 bases between. CDR3 sequence: CASRRREGSTEAFF. The CDR3 coding sequence is TGTGCCAGCAGGCGGAGGGAAGGAAGCACTGAAGCTTTCTTT.

This clonotype was found many times. V usage is TRBV28 and J usage is TRBJ1-3, with 9 bases fitting TRBD1. The germline gives CDR1 MDHEN, CDR2 SYDVKM. The CDR3 is 16 amino acids. Germline trimming cut 1 base from V and 4 bases from J; bases unmatched to any gene: 5. CDR3 DNA sequence: TGTGCCAGCAGTTTATACCAAGGGACAGGGGGAAACACCATATATTTT. This translates into CASSLYQGTGGNTIYF.

This clonotype was seen many times. The DNA of the CDR3 is TGTGCCAGCAGCTTGTCTGATCACAATGAGCAGTTCTTC. It specifies CASSLSDHNEQFF. The V gene is TRBV5-5, the J gene TRBJ2-1; D call uncertain. Trimming pared 1 base from V and 5 bases from J, leaving 7 bases between. CDR1 and CDR2 (germline): SGHKS, YYEKEE (reference sequence). The CDR3 length is 13 residues.

This clonotype was seen many times. This chain uses TRBV2 with TRBJ2-1, with 12 bases lining up with TRBD2. The CDR3 has 14 amino acids. The V and J ends lost 6 bases and 8 bases, in that order; junction bases with no gene match: 5. Germline CDR1 SNHLY, CDR2 FYNNEI. CDR3 residues: CASRRLAGVDEQFF. CDR3 in DNA: TGTGCCAGCAGGCGACTAGCGGGAGTGGATGAGCAGTTCTTC.

This clonotype was recorded at least ten times. V gene TRBV3-1 combines with J gene TRBJ2-3, with D possibly matching TRBD2 (6 bases). Per the germline V gene, CDR1 is LGHDT and CDR2 is YNNKEL (reference sequence). The CDR3 is 13 amino acids. V dropped 6 bases and J dropped 2 bases, with 9 bases sitting between them. Here the CDR3 DNA reads TGTGCCAGCAGTCGGGACTTCACAGATACGCAGTATTTT. It is translated as CASSRDFTDTQYF.

This clonotype was seen repeatedly, ten times or more. CDR3 DNA: TGTGCCAGCAGTTCCGGGACTACTCCCTACGAGCAGTACTTC. It is translated as CASSSGTTPYEQYF. This sequence joins TRBV28 and TRBJ2-7, with TRBD2 identical over 7 bases. Germline assignment: CDR1 MDHEN and CDR2 SYDVKM. V gave up 4 bases and J gave up 2 bases; unmatched junction bases: 5. CDR3 size: 14 residues.

This clonotype was detected many times. The rearrangement links TRBV20-1 to TRBJ2-7; 7 positions agree with TRBD1. V trimming: 0 bases; J trimming: 0 bases; junction bases outside the gene matches: 5. The germline CDR1 and CDR2 sequences are DFQATT and SNEGSKA (reference sequence). The CDR3 is made up of 15 amino acids. The CDR3 nucleotides read TGCAGTGCTAGAGATGTCACAGGGGACTCCTACGAGCAGTACTTC. Protein: CSARDVTGDSYEQYF.

The chain links TRBV7-9 to TRBJ2-5, with 7 nucleotides matching TRBD2. The CDR3 runs to 14 residues. The germline CDR1 and CDR2 sequences are SEHNR and FQNEAQ (reference sequence). Trimming at V came to 7 bases and at J to 1 base, leaving 6 bases not matched to a gene. The CDR3 region has the DNA TGTGCCAGCACAACAGCGGGGCCCCAAGAGACCCAGTACTTC. The encoded protein is CASTTAGPQETQYF.

The chain recombines TRBV4-1 with TRBJ2-1; D is possibly TRBD2 (7 bases). There are 14 residues in the CDR3. The V gene's germline CDR1 is MGHRA and CDR2 YSYEKL. Trimming removed 4 bases at V and 5 bases at J, with 12 bases between. In nucleotides, the CDR3 is TGCGCCAGCAGCCGAGGGGGGGGGCACAATGAGCAGTTCTTC. Translation gives CASSRGGGHNEQFF.

This clonotype appeared a few times. This sequence joins TRBV28 and TRBJ1-2; a possible D gene is TRBD1 (5 bases). Germline CDR1 MDHEN, CDR2 SYDVKM. V was shortened by 1 base and J by 8 bases, with 8 bases between the two germline ends. This CDR3 has 12 residues. The CDR3 protein is CASSLLGRGYTF. The CDR3 DNA follows: TGTGCCAGCAGTTTATTGGGGCGCGGCTACACCTTC.

This clonotype has a handful of counts. This rearrangement joins TRBV29-1 to TRBJ2-2; D gene ambiguous. With 4 bases removed from V and 0 bases from J, the gap between germline ends came to 9 bases. Germline CDR1 and CDR2: SQVTM and ANQGSEA. This CDR3 region has 14 residues. The DNA of the CDR3 is TGCAGCGTTGGAACAACCACGAACACCGGGGAGCTGTTTTTT. Amino acids: CSVGTTTNTGELFF.

In its sample, this clonotype was seen many times. This chain connects TRBV28 to TRBJ1-1, with D possibly being TRBD1 (6 bases). This CDR3 has 15 residues. The germline V and J ends were trimmed by 5 bases and 5 bases, with 18 bases remaining between them. Germline CDR1 and CDR2: MDHEN and SYDVKM. Written as DNA, the CDR3 is TGTGCCAGCAGTGAGGCCAGGGGAGGAAGGACTGAAGCTTTCTTT. This codes for CASSEARGGRTEAFF.